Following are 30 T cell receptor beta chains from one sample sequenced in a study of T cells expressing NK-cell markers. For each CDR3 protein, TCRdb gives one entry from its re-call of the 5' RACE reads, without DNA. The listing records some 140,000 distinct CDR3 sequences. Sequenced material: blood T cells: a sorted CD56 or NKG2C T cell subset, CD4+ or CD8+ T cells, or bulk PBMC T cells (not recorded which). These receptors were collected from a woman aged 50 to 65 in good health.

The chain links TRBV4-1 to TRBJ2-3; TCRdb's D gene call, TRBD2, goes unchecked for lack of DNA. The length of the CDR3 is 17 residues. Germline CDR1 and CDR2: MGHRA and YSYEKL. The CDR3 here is CASSLLGAGGGENTQYF.

The CDR3 loop is CSARDLISVDQETQYF. The chain recombines TRBV20-1 with TRBJ2-5; TCRdb calls TRBD2, which cannot be checked without DNA. CDR1 DFQATT and CDR2 SNEGSKA come from the germline V gene (reference sequence). CDR3 length equals 16 residues.

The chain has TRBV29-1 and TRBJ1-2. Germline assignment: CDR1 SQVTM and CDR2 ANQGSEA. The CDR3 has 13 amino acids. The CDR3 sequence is CSVEDLPNYGYTF.

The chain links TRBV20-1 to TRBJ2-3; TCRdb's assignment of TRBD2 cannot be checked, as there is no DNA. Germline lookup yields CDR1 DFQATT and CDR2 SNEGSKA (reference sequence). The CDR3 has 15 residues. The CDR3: CSAQRGLAEQDTQYF.

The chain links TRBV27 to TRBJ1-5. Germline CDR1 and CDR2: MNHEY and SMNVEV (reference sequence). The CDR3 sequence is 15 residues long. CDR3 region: CASRLQESGNQPQHF.

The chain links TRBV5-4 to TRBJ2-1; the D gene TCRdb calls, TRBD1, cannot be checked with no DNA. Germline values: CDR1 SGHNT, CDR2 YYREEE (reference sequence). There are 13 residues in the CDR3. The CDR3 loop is CASRTAEGDEQFF.

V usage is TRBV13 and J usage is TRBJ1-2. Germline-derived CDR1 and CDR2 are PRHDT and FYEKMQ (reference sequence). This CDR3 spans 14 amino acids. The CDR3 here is CASSLDGLNYGYTF.

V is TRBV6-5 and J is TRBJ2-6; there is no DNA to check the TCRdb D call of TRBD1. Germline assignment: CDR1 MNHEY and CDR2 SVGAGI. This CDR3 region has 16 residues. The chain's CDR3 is CASSYGGDSGANVLTF.

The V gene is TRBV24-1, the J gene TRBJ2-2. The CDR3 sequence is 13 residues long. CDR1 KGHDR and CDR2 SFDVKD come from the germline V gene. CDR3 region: CATKSGNTGELFF.

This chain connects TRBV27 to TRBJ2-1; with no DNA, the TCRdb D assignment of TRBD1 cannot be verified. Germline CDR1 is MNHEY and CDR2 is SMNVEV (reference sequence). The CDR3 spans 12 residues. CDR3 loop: CASSNSGAEQFF.

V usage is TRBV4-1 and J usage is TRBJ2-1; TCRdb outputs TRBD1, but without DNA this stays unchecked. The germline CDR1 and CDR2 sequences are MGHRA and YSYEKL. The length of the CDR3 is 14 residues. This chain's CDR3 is CASSQVNSGAGQFF.

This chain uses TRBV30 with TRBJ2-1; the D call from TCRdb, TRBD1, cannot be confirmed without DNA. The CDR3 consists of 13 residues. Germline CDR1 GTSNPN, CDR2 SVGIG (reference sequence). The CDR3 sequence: CAWSPRADNEQFF.

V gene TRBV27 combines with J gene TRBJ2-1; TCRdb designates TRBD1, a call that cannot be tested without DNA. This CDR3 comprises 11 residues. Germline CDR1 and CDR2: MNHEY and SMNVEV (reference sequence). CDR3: CASSDRVLEFF.

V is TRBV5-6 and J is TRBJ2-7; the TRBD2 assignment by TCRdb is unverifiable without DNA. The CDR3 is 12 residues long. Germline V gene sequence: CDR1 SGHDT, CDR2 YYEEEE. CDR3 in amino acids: CASSLGGVEQYF.

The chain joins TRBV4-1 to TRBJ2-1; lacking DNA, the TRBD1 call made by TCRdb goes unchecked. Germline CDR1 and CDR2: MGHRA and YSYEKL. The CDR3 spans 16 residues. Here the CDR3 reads CASSQPWTGASNEQFF.

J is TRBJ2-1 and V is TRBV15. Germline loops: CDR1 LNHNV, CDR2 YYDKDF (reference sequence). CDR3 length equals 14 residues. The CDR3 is CATSRDRGSNEQFF.

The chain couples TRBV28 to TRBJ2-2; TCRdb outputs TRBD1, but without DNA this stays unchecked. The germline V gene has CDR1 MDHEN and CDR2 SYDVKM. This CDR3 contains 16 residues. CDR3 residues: CASSWIRDRVTGELFF.

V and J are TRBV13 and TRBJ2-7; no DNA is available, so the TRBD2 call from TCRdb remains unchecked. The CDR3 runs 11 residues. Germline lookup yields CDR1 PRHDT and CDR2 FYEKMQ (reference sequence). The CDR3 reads CASSALGEQYF.

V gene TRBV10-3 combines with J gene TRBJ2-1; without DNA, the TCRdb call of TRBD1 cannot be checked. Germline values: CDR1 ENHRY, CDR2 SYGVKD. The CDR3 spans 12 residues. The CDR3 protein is CAIMARGNEQFF.

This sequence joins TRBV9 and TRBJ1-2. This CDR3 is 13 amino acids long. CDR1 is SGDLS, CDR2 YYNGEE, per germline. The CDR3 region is CASSSPEDYGYTF.

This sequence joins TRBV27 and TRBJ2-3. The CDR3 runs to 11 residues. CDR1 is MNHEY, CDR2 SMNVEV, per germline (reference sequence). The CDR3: CASQTSDTQYF.

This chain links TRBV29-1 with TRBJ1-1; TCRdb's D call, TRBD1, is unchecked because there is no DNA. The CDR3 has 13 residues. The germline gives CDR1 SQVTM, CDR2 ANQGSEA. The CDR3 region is CSVGGRWGTEAFF.

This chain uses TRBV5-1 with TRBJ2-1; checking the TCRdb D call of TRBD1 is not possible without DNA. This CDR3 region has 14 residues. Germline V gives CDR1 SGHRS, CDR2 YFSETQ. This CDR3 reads CASKGAEDYNEQFF.

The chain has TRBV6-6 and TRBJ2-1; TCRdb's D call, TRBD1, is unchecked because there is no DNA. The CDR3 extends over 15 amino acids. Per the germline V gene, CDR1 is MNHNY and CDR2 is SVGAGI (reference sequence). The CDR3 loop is CASSYSPGSYNEQFF.

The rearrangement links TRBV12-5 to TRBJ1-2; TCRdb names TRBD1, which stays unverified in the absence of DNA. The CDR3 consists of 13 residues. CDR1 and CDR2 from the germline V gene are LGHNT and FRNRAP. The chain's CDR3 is CASASDSRNGYTF. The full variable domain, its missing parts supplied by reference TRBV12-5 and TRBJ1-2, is DARVTQTPRHKVTEMGQEVTMRCQPILGHNTVFWYRQTMMQGLELLAYFRNRAPLDDSGMPKDRFSAEMPDATLATLKIQPSEPRDSAVYFCASASDSRNGYTFGSGTRLTVV.

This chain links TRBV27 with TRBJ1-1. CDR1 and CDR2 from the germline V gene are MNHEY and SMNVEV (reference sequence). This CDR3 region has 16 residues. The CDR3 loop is CASSLSGIGKGTEAFF.

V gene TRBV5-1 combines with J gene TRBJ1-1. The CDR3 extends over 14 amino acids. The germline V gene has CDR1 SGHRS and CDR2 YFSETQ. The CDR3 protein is CASSFGEVVTEAFF.

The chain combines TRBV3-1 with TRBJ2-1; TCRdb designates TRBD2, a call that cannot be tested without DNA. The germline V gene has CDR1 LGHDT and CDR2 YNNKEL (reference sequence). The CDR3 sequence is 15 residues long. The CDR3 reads CASSQVPGLEDEQFF.

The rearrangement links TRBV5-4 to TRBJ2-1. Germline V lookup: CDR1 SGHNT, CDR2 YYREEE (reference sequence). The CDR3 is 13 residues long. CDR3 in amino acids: CASSLGLINEQFF.

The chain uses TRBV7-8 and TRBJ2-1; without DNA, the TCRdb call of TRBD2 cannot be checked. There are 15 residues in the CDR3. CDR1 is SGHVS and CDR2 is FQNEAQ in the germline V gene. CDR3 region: CASSLEWASVGEQFF.